One sample yielded the 20 T cell receptor beta chains listed below, sequenced in a study of blood T cells in healthy people across ages. Next came a second PCR, run for about 7 to 12 cycles, which used a sample-barcoded 5' primer along with a J-beta primer mix. In TCRdb, the 5' RACE reads were re-called with MiXCR into one record per CDR3 protein. The repertoire holds about 1.5 million distinct CDR3 sequences, with approximately 39% as singletons. The sample was blood. These receptors all stem from a woman aged 18-29 years in good health.

The genes are TRBV4-1 and TRBJ2-7; 8 nucleotides agree with TRBD1. With V trimmed by 5 bases and J by 3 bases, 6 bases remained unmatched. The CDR3 covers 14 residues. CDR1 and CDR2 from the germline V gene are MGHRA and YSYEKL. CDR3 in DNA: TGCGCCAGCAGCGTTGGACAGGGACTCTACGAGCAGTACTTC. It is translated as CASSVGQGLYEQYF.

This clonotype was found a few times. The J gene is TRBJ2-3, the V gene TRBV6-2 or TRBV6-3; 14 nucleotides match TRBD2. Germline trimming cut 4 bases from V and 2 bases from J; bases unmatched to any gene: 8. Germline V gives CDR1 MNHEY, CDR2 SVGEGT. The CDR3 is 18 amino acids. CDR3 amino acids: CASSSPRGLAGVTDTQYF. CDR3 bases: TGTGCCAGCAGTTCCCCCCGGGGACTAGCGGGGGTCACAGATACGCAGTATTTT.

The rearrangement uses TRBV29-1 and TRBJ2-5; D may be TRBD2 (7 bases). V was pared by 5 bases and J by 0 bases, with 16 bases between. The CDR3 is 15 residues long. Germline values: CDR1 SQVTM, CDR2 ANQGSEA. In DNA, the CDR3 is TGCAGCGTTCGGGGGGCAGGGGCATACCAAGAGACCCAGTACTTC. Translated, it gives CSVRGAGAYQETQYF. The full variable domain, its missing parts supplied by reference TRBV29-1 and TRBJ2-5, is SAVISQKPSRDICQRGTSLTIQCQVDSQVTMMFWYRQQPGQSLTLIATANQGSEATYESGFVIDKFPISRPNLTFSTLTVSNMSPEDSSIYLCSVRGAGAYQETQYFGPGTRLLVL.

A word on this clonotype: The junction and the germline gene differ at one end; a read error may be behind it. The chain joins TRBV6-5 to TRBJ2-1; 10 nucleotides agree with TRBD2. Per the germline V gene, CDR1 is MNHEY and CDR2 is SVGAGI. The CDR3 is 15 residues long. In DNA form, the CDR3 reads TGTGGCAGCGGGGGGGGCATTCCCTCCCAACAAACCCAGTTCTTC. Translated: CGSGGGIPSQQTQFF.

This clonotype was found a few times. V usage is TRBV20-1 and J usage is TRBJ2-3; D call uncertain. V was pared by 6 bases and J by 5 bases, with 15 bases between. CDR1 is DFQATT and CDR2 is SNEGSKA in the germline V gene (reference sequence). CDR3 length: 13 residues. The DNA of the CDR3 is TGCAGTGCCCTTAGCCGGCGTGGAGATACGCAGTATTTT. Its protein product is CSALSRRGDTQYF.

This clonotype has a count of ten or more. The chain combines TRBV20-1 with TRBJ2-3; D not certain. V was cut by 1 base and J by 1 base, with 6 bases left in between. This CDR3 comprises 13 residues. CDR1 and CDR2 from the germline V gene are DFQATT and SNEGSKA (reference sequence). CDR3 amino acids: CSARGIGTDTQYF. The CDR3 DNA reads as TGCAGTGCTAGAGGAATTGGCACAGATACGCAGTATTTT.

V usage is TRBV6-6 and J usage is TRBJ2-7; no firm D call. V gave up 1 base and J gave up 7 bases, with 11 bases separating them. CDR3 length equals 13 residues. CDR1 is MNHNY, CDR2 SVGAGI, per germline (reference sequence). In DNA form, the CDR3 reads TGTGCCAGCAGTTACTACAGCAACAATGAGCAGTACTTC. As protein: CASSYYSNNEQYF.

This clonotype showed up many times. This chain connects TRBV12-3 or TRBV12-4 to TRBJ1-1, with 10 bases that match TRBD1. The CDR3 is made up of 15 amino acids. Trimming cost V 6 bases and J 4 bases; bases outside gene matches: 8. CDR3 in amino acids: CASRERQGAGTEAFF. The CDR3 DNA reads TGTGCCAGCAGAGAACGACAGGGGGCAGGCACTGAAGCTTTCTTT.

This clonotype turned up a few times. The rearrangement uses TRBV10-3 and TRBJ1-4, with D unresolved. The V gene's germline CDR1 is ENHRY and CDR2 SYGVKD. The CDR3 is 13 residues long. The V gene lost 9 bases and the J gene lost 5 bases, with 13 bases spanning the gap. The CDR3 coding sequence is TGTGCCATACGATCACGGGAGAATGAAAAACTGTTTTTT. Its translation: CAIRSRENEKLFF.

This clonotype was detected only a few times. V is TRBV20-1 and J is TRBJ2-1; no clear D. Germline V lookup: CDR1 DFQATT, CDR2 SNEGSKA (reference sequence). The CDR3 extends over 13 amino acids. In DNA, the CDR3 is TGCAGCCTGGGGAAGCGTCGGGTTAATGAGCAGTTCTTC. It specifies CSLGKRRVNEQFF.

This clonotype was counted a few times. This chain connects TRBV7-2 to TRBJ1-2, with no clear D. Germline V gene sequence: CDR1 SGHTA, CDR2 FQGNSA. The length of the CDR3 is 12 residues. The V and J ends lost 1 base and 7 bases respectively, with 7 bases between them. The CDR3 spells CASSLDLIGYTF. The CDR3 region has the DNA TGTGCCAGCAGCTTAGATCTAATTGGCTACACCTTC.

This clonotype was picked up a small number of times. The chain has TRBV12-3 or TRBV12-4 and TRBJ2-7; D gene unclear. The V gene lost 4 bases and the J gene lost 2 bases, with 18 bases spanning the gap. This CDR3 is 16 amino acids long. CDR3 sequence: CASSSHRWGDTYEQYF. The CDR3 DNA sequence: TGTGCCAGCAGTTCTCATCGGTGGGGTGATACCTACGAGCAGTACTTC.

The rearrangement links TRBV9 to TRBJ2-1; D is possibly TRBD2 (5 bases). The CDR3 is made up of 14 amino acids. The V gene's germline CDR1 is SGDLS and CDR2 YYNGEE. The V and J ends lost 3 bases and 7 bases respectively, with 14 bases between them. The CDR3 bases are TGTGCCAGCAGCGGAACGGACTGGTGGAATGAGCAGTTCTTC. Translating gives CASSGTDWWNEQFF.

This clonotype was observed a few times. J is TRBJ1-1 and V is TRBV15; D unresolved. The V gene's germline CDR1 is LNHNV and CDR2 YYDKDF (reference sequence). The CDR3 contains 14 residues. V lost 0 bases, J lost 7 bases, and 12 bases lay in between. For the CDR3, the DNA is TGTGCCACCAGCAGAGAAAGGGCACAGCTTGAAGCTTTCTTT. Amino acid sequence: CATSRERAQLEAFF.

The chain has TRBV6-1 and TRBJ1-4; D not certain. The CDR3 covers 13 residues. V lost 5 bases to trimming and J lost 5 bases, with 9 bases between them. The V gene's germline CDR1 is MNHNS and CDR2 SASEGT. CDR3 bases: TGTGCCAGCAGTAGCCGGATAAATGAAAAACTGTTTTTT. Residues: CASSSRINEKLFF.

This chain joins TRBV14 and TRBJ2-1, with 11 bases fitting TRBD2. CDR3 length: 16 residues. V lost 6 bases to trimming and J lost 2 bases; unmatched junction nucleotides: 6. From germline, CDR1 is SGHDN and CDR2 FVKESK. CDR3: CASRQTSGTTYNEQFF. The CDR3 region has the DNA TGTGCCAGCAGACAGACTAGCGGGACCACCTACAATGAGCAGTTCTTC. Complete variable domain (other parts from reference TRBV14 and TRBJ2-1): EAGVTQFPSHSVIEKGQTVTLRCDPISGHDNLYWYRRVMGKEIKFLLHFVKESKQDESGMPNNRFLAERTGGTYSTLKVQPAELEDSGVYFCASRQTSGTTYNEQFFGPGTRLTVL.

The V call is TRBV12-3 or TRBV12-4, the J call TRBJ1-2, with no clear D. V was pared by 6 bases and J by 6 bases, with 17 bases between. The CDR3 consists of 14 residues. The CDR3 is CASRRIGVLNGYTF. The CDR3 nucleotides are TGTGCCAGCAGGCGAATCGGGGTTCTAAATGGCTACACCTTC.

This clonotype was seen a few times. V and J are TRBV5-1 and TRBJ2-7; D may be TRBD1 or TRBD2 (5 bases each). This CDR3 is built from 18 residues. The germline gives CDR1 SGHRS, CDR2 YFSETQ. V lost 1 base and J lost 6, with 26 bases in between. CDR3 DNA sequence: TGCGCCAGCAGCTTGACCTCTCTACTCGGGACCTCTGGGCGCGAGCAGTACTTC. It translates to CASSLTSLLGTSGREQYF.

To note about this clonotype: The junction does not match germline at one end; this may be a read error. CDR3 coding DNA: TGTGCTAGCAGTCATACCGGGACCCAAAAATGGAAGCAGTTCTTC. Protein product: CASSHTGTQKWKQFF. The chain has TRBV7-7 and TRBJ2-1; D possibly matches TRBD1 or TRBD2 (5 bases each). The length of the CDR3 is 15 residues. In germline, CDR1 is SSHAT, CDR2 FNYEAQ (reference sequence).

The rearrangement uses TRBV5-6 and TRBJ1-5; a weak D match, TRBD1 (5 bases). There are 15 residues in the CDR3. Trimming left V 3 bases short and J 4 bases short, with 14 bases between. Germline assignment: CDR1 SGHDT and CDR2 YYEEEE. The CDR3 region is CASSYHDGGNQPQHF. DNA for the CDR3: TGTGCCAGCAGCTATCACGACGGGGGAAATCAGCCCCAGCATTTT.